This TCR beta chain was retrieved from a study of glioma-infiltrating T cells. Study context: Blood libraries targeted roughly 4.5- to 11-fold coverage of 910,000 or so T cells. Overall study results and limits: Non-neoplastic patients had below-expected tissue-blood divergence, while all gliomas exceeded expectation. A blood CDR3 motif signature was depleted in highly divergent patients.

The iRepertoire nested amplicon-rescue multiplex PCR amplified TCR alpha and beta CDR3s from RNA. TCRdb processed the multiplex PCR reads anew with MiXCR; each CDR3 protein has one entry. The sample lists fewer than 500,000 distinct CDR3 sequences, roughly two fifths seen once, with 12% in the top ten. As to this clonotype: Its target is unknown.

CDR3 size: 12 residues. From germline, CDR1 is DFQATT and CDR2 SNEGSKA (reference sequence). Trimming cost V 6 bases and J 4 bases; bases outside gene matches: 5. The chain is built from TRBV20-1 and TRBJ2-7, with 8 bases that match TRBD1. The sequence came from a human donor with low-grade glioma or glioblastoma, undergoing nonglioma brain surgery, or in good health (not recorded which). Sequencing used glioma tissue, nonneoplastic brain tissue, or PBMCs (not recorded which). The chain's CDR3 is CSAGTGLYEQYF. The CDR3 region has the DNA TGCAGTGCAGGGACAGGATTATACGAGCAGTACTTC.